The 21 T cell receptor beta chains below were found in one sample sequenced in a study of OX40 agonist ivuxolimab in advanced cancers. Assay used: immunoSEQ multiplex PCR; TCRdb lists only in-frame clones, some missing. The table includes 60,000 to 75,000 clones, under 95% detected once. The source material was CD4+ or CD8+ T cells sorted from blood, sampled in a trial of the OX40 agonist ivuxolimab. These TCRs come from an adult with an advanced solid tumor such as melanoma, head and neck, liver or kidney cancer.

The chain couples TRBV30 to TRBJ2-1, with a tentative D call TRBD1 (6 bases). In germline, CDR1 is GTSNPN, CDR2 SVGIG (reference sequence). With 6 bases removed from V and 9 bases from J, the gap between germline ends came to 9 bases. The CDR3 length is 10 residues. The CDR3 is CACGQPEQFF. DNA for the CDR3: TGTGCCTGCGGACAGCCTGAGCAGTTCTTC.

In DNA form, the CDR3 reads TGTGCCAGCAGCTTGGCCGGGCAGAGCGAGCAGTACTTC. Translation: CASSLAGQSEQYF. This chain connects TRBV5-6 to TRBJ2-7; D gene uncertain. Trimming shortened V by 0 bases and J by 6 bases, and 10 bases separated the two germline ends. CDR3 length equals 13 residues. Germline V gene data show CDR1 as SGHDT and CDR2 as YYEEEE.

This chain joins TRBV5-6 and TRBJ1-1; D is unresolved. The CDR3 is 12 residues long. V was pared by 2 bases and J by 4 bases, with 6 bases between. Germline lookup yields CDR1 SGHDT and CDR2 YYEEEE. This chain's CDR3 is CASSLGITEAFF. The CDR3 DNA follows: TGTGCCAGCAGCTTAGGTATCACTGAAGCTTTCTTT. The entire variable domain, with the rest obtained from reference TRBV5-6 and TRBJ1-1, is as follows: DAGVTQSPTHLIKTRGQQVTLRCSPKSGHDTVSWYQQALGQGPQFIFQYYEEEERQRGNFPDRFSGHQFPNYSSELNVNALLLGDSALYLCASSLGITEAFFGQGTRLTVV.

V usage is TRBV5-8 and J usage is TRBJ1-4; a possible D gene is TRBD1 (5 bases). Looked up from germline, CDR1 is SGHTS and CDR2 is YDEGEE. The length of the CDR3 is 14 residues. V was pared by 4 bases and J by 5 bases, with 12 bases between. CDR3 protein: CASSTTGGNEKLFF. The CDR3 DNA reads as TGTGCCAGCAGCACGACTGGGGGGAATGAAAAACTGTTTTTT. Using reference TRBV5-8 and TRBJ1-4 for the parts outside the CDR3, the full variable domain is EAGVTQSPTHLIKTRGQQATLRCSPISGHTSVYWYQQALGLGLQFLLWYDEGEERNRGNFPPRFSGRQFPNYSSELNVNALELEDSALYLCASSTTGGNEKLFFGSGTQLSVL.

The chain carries TRBV11-2 and TRBJ2-2; perhaps D is TRBD1 or TRBD2 (5 bases each). V gave up 8 bases and J gave up 6 bases, with 22 bases separating them. The CDR3 spans 16 residues. Germline V gene lookup returns CDR1 SGHAT and CDR2 FQNNGV. The CDR3 loop reads CASPIGAQRVPGELFF. CDR3 nucleotides: TGTGCCAGCCCCATCGGGGCCCAGAGGGTACCCGGGGAGCTGTTTTTT.

The chain couples TRBV6-6 to TRBJ2-1; D is tentatively TRBD1 or TRBD2 (6 bases each). Per germline, CDR1 MNHNY and CDR2 SVGAGI (reference sequence). V lost 5 bases to trimming and J lost 7 bases, with 18 bases between them. CDR3 length: 15 residues. CDR3 DNA: TGTGCCAGCAGTCCCCGGGGGCAGTTACGTAATGAGCAGTTCTTC. As protein: CASSPRGQLRNEQFF.

The V and J genes are TRBV7-9 and TRBJ2-1; 9 nucleotides line up with TRBD1. CDR3 length: 14 residues. V lost 6 bases to trimming and J lost 8 bases; unmatched junction nucleotides: 8. Germline assignment: CDR1 SEHNR and CDR2 FQNEAQ (reference sequence). The CDR3 region has the DNA TGTGCCAGCAGGCACCGGGACAGGGCAGATGAGCAGTTCTTC. It specifies CASRHRDRADEQFF.

CDR3 in DNA: TGTGCCAGCAGCTTAACGGACGGTTACGAGCAGTACTTC. This sequence encodes CASSLTDGYEQYF. The V and J genes are TRBV11-1 and TRBJ2-7, with D hard to call. The CDR3 runs 13 residues. Trimming took 2 bases from V and 4 from J, leaving 9 bases between them. Germline CDR1 reads SGHAT; CDR2 reads FQDESV (reference sequence).

This clone was counted a few times. This rearrangement joins TRBV19 to TRBJ1-5; no definite D call. Trimming removed 0 bases from V and 7 bases from J, with 7 bases in between. Germline-derived CDR1 and CDR2 are LNHDA and SQIVND (reference sequence). The CDR3 length is 13 residues. The CDR3 nucleotides are TGTGCCAGTAGTATAGATCTTAGACAGCCCCAGCATTTT. As protein: CASSIDLRQPQHF. Supplemented by reference TRBV19 and TRBJ1-5, the full variable domain reads DGGITQSPKYLFRKEGQNVTLSCEQNLNHDAMYWYRQDPGQGLRLIYYSQIVNDFQKGDIAEGYSVSREKKESFPLTVTSAQKNPTAFYLCASSIDLRQPQHFGDGTRLSIL.

This chain links TRBV6-4 with TRBJ2-1; D unclear. This CDR3 region has 16 residues. The ends were cut back, 0 bases at V and 5 bases at J, with 14 bases in the middle. Germline CDR1 and CDR2: MRHNA and SNTAGT. The CDR3 nucleotides read TGTGCCAGCAGTGACTCAGGGTACGGCGAGAACAATGAGCAGTTCTTC. Its translation: CASSDSGYGENNEQFF.

Turning to this clone: At the DNA level, this CDR3 is encoded by other sequences in the same sample as well. The V call is TRBV2, the J call TRBJ2-5, with D unresolved. V was cut by 0 bases and J by 4 bases, with 0 bases left in between. Germline CDR1 SNHLY, CDR2 FYNNEI. This CDR3 has 11 amino acids. CDR3 bases: TGTGCCAGCAGTGAAGCAGAGACCCAGTACTTC. Translating it yields CASSEAETQYF.

The genes are TRBV7-3 and TRBJ2-2, with D hard to call. Per germline, CDR1 SGHTA and CDR2 FQGTGA. The V end was cut by 4 bases, the J end by 7 bases, with 10 bases between. The CDR3 runs to 13 residues. The CDR3, as DNA: TGTGCCAGCAGCTCGAACCTTAACGGGGAGCTGTTTTTT. Residues: CASSSNLNGELFF.

The chain employs TRBV30 and TRBJ2-7, with D uncertain. Looked up from germline, CDR1 is GTSNPN and CDR2 is SVGIG (reference sequence). V lost 0 bases and J lost 4, with 10 bases in between. This CDR3 region has 13 residues. CDR3 region: CAWSVRLAYEQYF. The DNA of the CDR3 is TGTGCCTGGAGTGTACGACTTGCGTACGAGCAGTACTTC.

This clone was counted a single time. The chain links TRBV4-2 to TRBJ2-7; 7 nucleotides line up with TRBD2. Trimming at V came to 3 bases and at J to 0 bases, leaving 5 bases not matched to a gene. The germline V gene encodes CDR1 LGHNA and CDR2 YNFKEQ. The CDR3 contains 15 residues. The CDR3 loop reads CASSHSGQSSYEQYF. The CDR3 DNA sequence: TGTGCCAGCAGCCATAGCGGGCAGAGCTCCTACGAGCAGTACTTC.

This chain joins TRBV11-3 and TRBJ2-5; TRBD2 agrees at 9 bases. The CDR3 is 13 residues long. Per germline, CDR1 SGHNT and CDR2 YENEEA. Trimming cost V 1 base and J 11 bases; bases outside gene matches: 5. The CDR3: CASSLVAGENQYF. The DNA of the CDR3 is TGTGCCAGCAGCTTAGTAGCGGGAGAAAATCAGTACTTC.

The chain carries TRBV5-1 and TRBJ2-7; D remains ambiguous. CDR1 is SGHRS and CDR2 is YFSETQ in the germline V gene. CDR3 length: 16 residues. V was shortened by 0 bases and J by 4 bases, with 17 bases between the two germline ends. The CDR3 here is CASSLAGSPYSYEQYF. The CDR3 nucleotides read TGCGCCAGCAGCTTGGCAGGCAGTCCTTACTCTTACGAGCAGTACTTC. The entire variable domain, with the rest obtained from reference TRBV5-1 and TRBJ2-7, is as follows: KAGVTQTPRYLIKTRGQQVTLSCSPISGHRSVSWYQQTPGQGLQFLFEYFSETQRNKGNFPGRFSGRQFSNSRSEMNVSTLELGDSALYLCASSLAGSPYSYEQYFGPGTRLTVT.

Only a few counts were recorded for this clone. The chain joins TRBV10-1 to TRBJ2-1; D may be TRBD2 (5 bases). The CDR3 has 14 amino acids. With 2 bases removed from V and 5 bases from J, the gap between germline ends came to 10 bases. CDR1 is WNHNN, CDR2 SYGVQD, per germline (reference sequence). The CDR3 coding sequence is TGCGCCAGCAGTGAGGGACTTACCCACAATGAGCAGTTCTTC. Amino acid sequence: CASSEGLTHNEQFF.

V gene TRBV7-2 combines with J gene TRBJ2-5; D may be TRBD2 (6 bases). The CDR3 spans 16 residues. CDR1 is SGHTA and CDR2 is FQGNSA in the germline V gene. V lost 1 base and J 1 base, leaving 13 bases between the germline ends. The CDR3 region is CASSLGRSGGQETQYF. CDR3 DNA sequence: TGTGCCAGCAGCTTAGGGCGGTCCGGGGGCCAAGAGACCCAGTACTTC.

This sequence joins TRBV7-2 and TRBJ1-3, with D uncertain. Trimming removed 5 bases at V and 4 bases at J, with 12 bases between. Germline loops: CDR1 SGHTA, CDR2 FQGNSA. The CDR3 is 14 amino acids. CDR3 in amino acids: CASSVRSSGNTIYF. As DNA, the CDR3 is TGTGCCAGCAGCGTGAGAAGCTCAGGAAACACCATATATTTT.

The chain uses TRBV7-3 and TRBJ2-3; no definite D call. Germline V lookup: CDR1 SGHTA, CDR2 FQGTGA. Trimming removed 2 bases at V and 4 bases at J, with 1 base between. The CDR3 has 11 amino acids. The CDR3 loop is CASSLADTQYF. The DNA for the CDR3 is TGTGCCAGCAGCTTAGCAGATACGCAGTATTTT. The whole variable domain, filled in from reference TRBV7-3 and TRBJ2-3, reads GAGVSQTPSNKVTEKGKYVELRCDPISGHTALYWYRQSLGQGPEFLIYFQGTGAADDSGLPNDRFFAVRPEGSVSTLKIQRTERGDSAVYLCASSLADTQYFGPGTRLTVL.

V and J are TRBV29-1 and TRBJ2-5; TRBD2 matches 10 bases. The CDR3 has 17 residues. Per germline, CDR1 SQVTM and CDR2 ANQGSEA. V lost 7 bases, J lost 2 bases, and 16 bases stayed unmatched. The CDR3 region is CSGSWWSSGSYQETQYF. For the CDR3, the DNA is TGCAGCGGTTCTTGGTGGTCTAGCGGGAGCTATCAAGAGACCCAGTACTTC.